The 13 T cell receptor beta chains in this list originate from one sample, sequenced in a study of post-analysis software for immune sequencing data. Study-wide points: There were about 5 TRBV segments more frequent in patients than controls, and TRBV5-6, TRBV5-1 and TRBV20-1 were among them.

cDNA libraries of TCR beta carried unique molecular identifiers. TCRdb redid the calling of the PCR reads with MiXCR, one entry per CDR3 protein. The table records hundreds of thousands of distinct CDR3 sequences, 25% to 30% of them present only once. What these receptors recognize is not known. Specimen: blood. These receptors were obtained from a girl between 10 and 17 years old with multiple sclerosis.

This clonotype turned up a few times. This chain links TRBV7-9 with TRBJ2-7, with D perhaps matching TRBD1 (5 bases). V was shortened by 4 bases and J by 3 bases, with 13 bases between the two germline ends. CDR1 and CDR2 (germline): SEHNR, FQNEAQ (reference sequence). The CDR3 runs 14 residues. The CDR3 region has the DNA TGTGCCAGCAGCTCACTGACAGAAAACTACGAGCAGTACTTC. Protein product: CASSSLTENYEQYF. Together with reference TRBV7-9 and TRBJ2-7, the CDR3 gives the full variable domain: DTGVSQNPRHKITKRGQNVTFRCDPISEHNRLYWYRQTLGQGPEFLTYFQNEAQLEKSRLLSDRFSAERPKGSFSTLEIQRTEQGDSAMYLCASSSLTENYEQYFGPGTRLTVT.

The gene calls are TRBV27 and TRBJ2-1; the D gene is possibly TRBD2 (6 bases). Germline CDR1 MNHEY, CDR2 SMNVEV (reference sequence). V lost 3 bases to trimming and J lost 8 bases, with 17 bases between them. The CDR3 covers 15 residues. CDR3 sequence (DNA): TGTGCCAGCAGTTTGGGCACTAGCCGGAGAGATGAGCAGTTCTTC. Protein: CASSLGTSRRDEQFF.

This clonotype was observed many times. CDR3 sequence: CSATDTNYGYTF. The CDR3 DNA sequence: TGCAGTGCTACGGATACTAACTATGGCTACACCTTC. V gene TRBV20-1 combines with J gene TRBJ1-2; D is uncertain. The V and J ends lost 4 bases and 0 bases respectively, with 6 bases between them. There are 12 residues in the CDR3. CDR1 is DFQATT and CDR2 is SNEGSKA in the germline V gene (reference sequence).

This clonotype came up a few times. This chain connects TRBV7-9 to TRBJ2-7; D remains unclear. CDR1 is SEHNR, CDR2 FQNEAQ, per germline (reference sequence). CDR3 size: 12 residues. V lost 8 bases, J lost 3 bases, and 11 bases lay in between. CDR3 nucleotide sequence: TGTGCCAGCGGGAAGGACGGCTACGAGCAGTACTTC. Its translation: CASGKDGYEQYF.

The CDR3 is CASTGSGGMNTGELFF. CDR3 nucleotide sequence: TGTGCCAGCACCGGGAGTGGGGGAATGAACACCGGGGAGCTGTTTTTT. The V call is TRBV2, the J call TRBJ2-2; TRBD2 might be the D (6 bases). The CDR3 sequence is 16 residues long. Deletions cut 7 bases from V and 1 base from J, with 16 bases between. Germline V CDR1 and CDR2: SNHLY, FYNNEI.

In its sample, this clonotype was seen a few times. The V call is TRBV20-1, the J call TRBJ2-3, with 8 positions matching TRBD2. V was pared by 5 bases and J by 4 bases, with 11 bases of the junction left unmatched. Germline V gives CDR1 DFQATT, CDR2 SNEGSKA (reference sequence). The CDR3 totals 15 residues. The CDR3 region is CSARANPGGADTQYF. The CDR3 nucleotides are TGCAGTGCTCGGGCCAACCCCGGGGGGGCAGATACGCAGTATTTT.

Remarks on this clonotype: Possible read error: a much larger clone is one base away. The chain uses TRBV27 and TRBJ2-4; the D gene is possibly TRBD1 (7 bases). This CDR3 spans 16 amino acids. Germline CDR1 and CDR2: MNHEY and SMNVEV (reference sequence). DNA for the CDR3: TGTGCCGGCAGTTTGCAGGGGGGTTGGGGCAAAAACATTCAGTACTTC. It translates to CAGSLQGGWGKNIQYF.

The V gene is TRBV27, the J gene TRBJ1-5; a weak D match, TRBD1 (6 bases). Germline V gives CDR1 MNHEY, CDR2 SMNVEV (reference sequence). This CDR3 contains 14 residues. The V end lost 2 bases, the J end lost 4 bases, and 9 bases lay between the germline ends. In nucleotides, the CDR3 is TGTGCCAGCAGTTTACCAGGGGTGAATCAGCCCCAGCATTTT. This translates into CASSLPGVNQPQHF.

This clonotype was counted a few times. CDR3 DNA: TGTGCCACCAGCCCCGGACCGGGACAGGGGGCAATAGAGACCCAGTACTTC. Translation: CATSPGPGQGAIETQYF. The V call is TRBV15, the J call TRBJ2-5; 12 bases are shared with TRBD1. Germline CDR1 reads LNHNV; CDR2 reads YYDKDF (reference sequence). J was trimmed by 4 bases and V by 5 bases; bases with no gene match: 11. The CDR3 extends over 17 amino acids.

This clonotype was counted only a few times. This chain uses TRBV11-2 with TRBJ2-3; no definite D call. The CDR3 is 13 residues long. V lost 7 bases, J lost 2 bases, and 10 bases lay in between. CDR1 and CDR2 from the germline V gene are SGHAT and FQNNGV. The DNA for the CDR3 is TGTGCCAGCAATCCCGGCCTCACAGATACGCAGTATTTT. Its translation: CASNPGLTDTQYF. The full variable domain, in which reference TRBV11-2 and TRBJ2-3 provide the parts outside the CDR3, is EAGVAQSPRYKIIEKRQSVAFWCNPISGHATLYWYQQILGQGPKLLIQFQNNGVVDDSQLPKDRFSAERLKGVDSTLKIQPAKLEDSAVYLCASNPGLTDTQYFGPGTRLTVL.

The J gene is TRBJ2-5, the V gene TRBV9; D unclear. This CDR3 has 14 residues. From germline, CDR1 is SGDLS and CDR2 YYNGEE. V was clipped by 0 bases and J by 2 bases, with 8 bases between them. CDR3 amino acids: CASSVGAGQETQYF. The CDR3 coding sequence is TGTGCCAGCAGCGTAGGGGCAGGACAAGAGACCCAGTACTTC.

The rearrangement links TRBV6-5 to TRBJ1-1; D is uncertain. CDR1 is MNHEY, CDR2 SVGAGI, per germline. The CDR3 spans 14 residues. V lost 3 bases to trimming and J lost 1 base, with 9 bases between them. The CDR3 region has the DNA TGTGCCAGCAGTTATAGGCGGGGGAACACTGAAGCTTTCTTT. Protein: CASSYRRGNTEAFF.

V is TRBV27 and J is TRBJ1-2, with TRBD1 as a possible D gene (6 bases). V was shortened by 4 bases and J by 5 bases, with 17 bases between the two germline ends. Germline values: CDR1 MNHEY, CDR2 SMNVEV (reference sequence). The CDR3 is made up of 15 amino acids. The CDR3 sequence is CASSSTGLEVYGYTF. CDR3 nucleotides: TGTGCCAGCAGTTCTACAGGGCTGGAGGTGTATGGCTACACCTTC.